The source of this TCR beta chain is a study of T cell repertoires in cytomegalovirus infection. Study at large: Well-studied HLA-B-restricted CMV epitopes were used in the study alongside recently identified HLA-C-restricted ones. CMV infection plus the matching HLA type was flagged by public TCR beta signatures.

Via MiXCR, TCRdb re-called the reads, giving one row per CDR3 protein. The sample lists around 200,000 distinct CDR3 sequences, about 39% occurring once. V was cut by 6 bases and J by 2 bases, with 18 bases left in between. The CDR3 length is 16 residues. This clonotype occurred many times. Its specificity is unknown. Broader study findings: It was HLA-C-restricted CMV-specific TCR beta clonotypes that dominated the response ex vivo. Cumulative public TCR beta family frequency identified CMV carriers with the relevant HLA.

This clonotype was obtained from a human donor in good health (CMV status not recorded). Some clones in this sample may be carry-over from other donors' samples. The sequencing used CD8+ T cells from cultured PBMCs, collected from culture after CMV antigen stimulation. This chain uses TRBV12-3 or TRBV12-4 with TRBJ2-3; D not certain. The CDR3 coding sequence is TGTGCCAGCAGCCTCCTGAGGTCGTATGCCACAGATACGCAGTATTTT. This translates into CASSLLRSYATDTQYF.